This T cell receptor beta chain emerged from a study of blood T cell repertoires in COVID-19. Study-level information: COVID-19 samples from acute and convalescent phases originated in the United States, Italy and Spain.

Measured with immunoSEQ multiplex PCR; TCRdb has only the in-frame clones, and not every one. The table lists 70,000 to 95,000 clones, over 80% of them singletons. J was trimmed by 0 bases and V by 2 bases; bases with no gene match: 4. This CDR3 has 15 amino acids. Germline CDR1 is SGHNT and CDR2 is YYREEE (reference sequence). The source of this sequence is a man older than 75 with active or convalescent COVID-19. Source material: peripheral blood. V and J are TRBV5-4 and TRBJ1-1; the match to TRBD1 covers 7 bases. This CDR3 reads CASSLPGQMNTEAFF. The CDR3 coding sequence is TGTGCCAGCAGCTTACCGGGACAGATGAACACTGAAGCTTTCTTT.